The rows below give T cell receptor beta chains drawn from one sample of a study of a mutant IDH1 vaccine in newly diagnosed glioma. Which antigens these TCRs recognize remains unknown. Profiled with immunoSEQ multiplex PCR; TCRdb holds only in-frame clones, not every one. This sample yields roughly 11,000 clones, of which 80% to 90% are seen a single time; 5.9% belongs to the top ten. This material consisted of PBMCs, taken from a glioma patient whose treatment included an IDH1 peptide vaccine. The receptors originated from a woman aged 40 to 50 with glioma. Some clones in this sample may be carry-over from other donors' samples. Each CDR3 is given with its conserved first and last residue. Each record gives: V gene, J gene, clone size, D gene, CDR3 protein, CDR3 DNA. D genes are given only for firm matches. Where a row states a size, it is once, few, many or the class of an expanded clone; other rows omit it.

v_gene: TRBV15; j_gene: TRBJ2-1; abundance: once; d_gene: TRBD2; CDR3aa: CATSARSGGAYNEQFF; CDR3nt: TGTGCCACCAGCGCGCGAAGCGGGGGGGCATACAATGAGCAGTTCTTC
v_gene: TRBV27; j_gene: TRBJ2-5; abundance: .; d_gene: .; CDR3aa: CASSVGETQYF; CDR3nt: TGTGCCAGCAGTGTCGGAGAGACCCAGTACTTC
v_gene: TRBV5-4; j_gene: TRBJ2-7; abundance: .; d_gene: .; CDR3aa: CASSSSSSYEQYF; CDR3nt: TGTGCCAGCAGCTCCTCGAGCTCCTACGAGCAGTACTTC
v_gene: TRBV4-1; j_gene: TRBJ1-6; abundance: .; d_gene: TRBD1; CDR3aa: CASSQEGQGRGSYNSPLHF; CDR3nt: TGCGCCAGCAGCCAGGAAGGACAGGGTCGGGGATCCTATAATTCACCCCTCCACTTT
v_gene: TRBV5-6; j_gene: TRBJ2-6; abundance: .; d_gene: .; CDR3aa: CASSLRGSHSGANVLTF; CDR3nt: TGTGCCAGCAGCTTGAGGGGCTCCCACTCTGGGGCCAACGTCCTGACTTTC
v_gene: TRBV19; j_gene: TRBJ1-1; abundance: .; d_gene: TRBD1; CDR3aa: CASSMRTGDRNTEAFF; CDR3nt: TGTGCCAGTAGTATGAGGACAGGGGATAGGAACACTGAAGCTTTCTTT
v_gene: TRBV29-1; j_gene: TRBJ2-4; abundance: .; d_gene: .; CDR3aa: CSPNGQGMSKNIQYF; CDR3nt: TGCAGCCCAAATGGGCAGGGGATGTCCAAAAACATTCAGTACTTC
v_gene: TRBV18; j_gene: TRBJ1-2; abundance: .; d_gene: .; CDR3aa: CASSPPGAMINGYTF; CDR3nt: TGTGCCAGCTCACCGCCGGGGGCTATGATCAATGGCTACACCTTC
v_gene: TRBV13; j_gene: TRBJ2-1; abundance: .; d_gene: .; CDR3aa: CASRGTARYNEQFF; CDR3nt: TGTGCCAGCAGGGGGACCGCTCGTTACAATGAGCAGTTCTTC
v_gene: TRBV6-6; j_gene: TRBJ2-7; abundance: medium-sized; d_gene: .; CDR3aa: CASSRRALGQYF; CDR3nt: TGTGCCAGCAGTAGACGGGCCTTAGGGCAGTACTTC
v_gene: TRBV4-2; j_gene: TRBJ1-2; abundance: .; d_gene: .; CDR3aa: CASSLGRGGGYTF; CDR3nt: TGTGCCAGCAGCTTGGGCAGGGGCGGAGGCTACACCTTC
v_gene: TRBV2; j_gene: TRBJ2-7; abundance: .; d_gene: .; CDR3aa: CASSPPGKTYEQYF; CDR3nt: TGTGCCAGCAGCCCTCCGGGCAAGACCTACGAGCAGTACTTC
v_gene: TRBV30; j_gene: TRBJ2-7; abundance: .; d_gene: .; CDR3aa: CAWSDGSSYEQYF; CDR3nt: TGTGCCTGGAGTGATGGGAGCTCCTACGAGCAGTACTTC
v_gene: TRBV6-1; j_gene: TRBJ1-1; abundance: .; d_gene: TRBD1; CDR3aa: CAGGQGGLYTEAFF; CDR3nt: TGTGCCGGGGGACAGGGAGGATTGTACACTGAAGCTTTCTTT
v_gene: TRBV5-4; j_gene: TRBJ2-7; abundance: .; d_gene: .; CDR3aa: CASSLTGAYEQYF; CDR3nt: TGTGCCAGCAGCTTGACAGGTGCCTACGAGCAGTACTTC
v_gene: TRBV5-6; j_gene: TRBJ2-7; abundance: .; d_gene: .; CDR3aa: CASSLGRGEQYF; CDR3nt: TGTGCCAGCAGCTTGGGCAGGGGCGAGCAGTACTTC
v_gene: TRBV10-2; j_gene: TRBJ2-3; abundance: .; d_gene: .; CDR3aa: CASTIGPTTDTQYF; CDR3nt: TGCGCCAGCACTATCGGACCCACCACAGATACGCAGTATTTT
v_gene: TRBV2; j_gene: TRBJ1-3; abundance: once; d_gene: .; CDR3aa: CASRGRGARGNTIYF; CDR3nt: TGTGCCAGCAGAGGCCGGGGGGCGCGAGGAAACACCATATATTTT
v_gene: TRBV30; j_gene: TRBJ2-2; abundance: .; d_gene: .; CDR3aa: CAWKGAPNTGELFF; CDR3nt: TGTGCCTGGAAAGGGGCCCCGAACACCGGGGAGCTGTTTTTT
v_gene: TRBV6-1; j_gene: TRBJ1-1; abundance: .; d_gene: .; CDR3aa: CASIGGPMNTEAFF; CDR3nt: TGTGCCAGCATAGGGGGACCGATGAACACTGAAGCTTTCTTT
v_gene: TRBV30; j_gene: TRBJ2-1; abundance: .; d_gene: .; CDR3aa: CAWTGPGSYNEQFF; CDR3nt: TGTGCCTGGACGGGCCCCGGCTCCTACAATGAGCAGTTCTTC
v_gene: TRBV6-1; j_gene: TRBJ2-7; abundance: .; d_gene: .; CDR3aa: CASSEANRLGGQYF; CDR3nt: TGTGCCAGCAGTGAAGCGAATCGGCTAGGGGGGCAGTACTTC
v_gene: TRBV30; j_gene: TRBJ2-6; abundance: .; d_gene: .; CDR3aa: CAWDPEGSGANVLTF; CDR3nt: TGTGCCTGGGACCCCGAGGGCTCTGGGGCCAACGTCCTGACTTTC
v_gene: TRBV6-5; j_gene: TRBJ1-1; abundance: .; d_gene: .; CDR3aa: CASSYGGARNTEAFF; CDR3nt: TGTGCCAGCAGTTACGGGGGGGCTCGGAACACTGAAGCTTTCTTT
v_gene: TRBV5-8; j_gene: TRBJ1-5; abundance: .; d_gene: TRBD1; CDR3aa: CASSLGRGQPQHF; CDR3nt: TGTGCCAGCAGCTTGGGCAGGGGGCAGCCCCAGCATTTT
v_gene: TRBV5-1; j_gene: TRBJ2-7; abundance: .; d_gene: .; CDR3aa: CASSLERADYEQYF; CDR3nt: TGCGCCAGCAGCTTGGAGCGGGCGGATTACGAGCAGTACTTC
v_gene: TRBV4-1; j_gene: TRBJ2-2; abundance: .; d_gene: .; CDR3aa: CASSQRRTGELFF; CDR3nt: TGCGCCAGCAGCCAAAGACGGACCGGGGAGCTGTTTTTT
v_gene: TRBV18; j_gene: TRBJ1-1; abundance: .; d_gene: .; CDR3aa: CASSLPGAPEAFF; CDR3nt: TGTGCCAGCTCACTCCCTGGGGCTCCTGAAGCTTTCTTT
v_gene: TRBV10-2; j_gene: TRBJ1-1; abundance: few; d_gene: .; CDR3aa: CASSEYWATEAFF; CDR3nt: TGCGCCAGCAGTGAGTATTGGGCCACTGAAGCTTTCTTT
v_gene: TRBV6-6; j_gene: TRBJ2-5; abundance: .; d_gene: .; CDR3aa: CASSYRLVETQYF; CDR3nt: TGTGCCAGCAGTTACAGGCTAGTGGAGACCCAGTACTTC
v_gene: TRBV19; j_gene: TRBJ1-1; abundance: .; d_gene: TRBD1; CDR3aa: CASSTGVRTEAFF; CDR3nt: TGTGCCAGTTCGACAGGGGTTCGGACTGAAGCTTTCTTT
v_gene: TRBV7-9; j_gene: TRBJ2-1; abundance: .; d_gene: TRBD2; CDR3aa: CASSARLQREAVDEQFF; CDR3nt: TGTGCCAGCAGCGCCCGGCTGCAGCGGGAGGCGGTAGATGAGCAGTTCTTC
v_gene: TRBV7-9; j_gene: TRBJ2-6; abundance: .; d_gene: .; CDR3aa: CASSLGDSGANVLTF; CDR3nt: TGTGCCAGCAGCTTAGGGGACTCTGGGGCCAACGTCCTGACTTTC
v_gene: TRBV7-9; j_gene: TRBJ1-5; abundance: .; d_gene: .; CDR3aa: CASSLDGGQPQHF; CDR3nt: TGTGCCAGCAGCTTAGACGGGGGCCAGCCCCAGCATTTT